The T cell receptor (beta chain) described here comes from a study of cytomegalovirus exposure and HLA in healthy donors (dated by TCRdb to 2015 to 2018). For the wider study: According to an earlier analysis of several hundred of the donors, about 179 million T cells yielded 100 million or so unique TCR beta sequences and approximately 300 Gb of sequence data. Roughly 5 DR-DQ haplotypes were handled as single units for association and clustering, since linkage in the cohort was strong. All discovery cohort repertoires had been generated on a single sequencing platform. Typing coverage varied by locus: roughly 629-630 donors for A, B, C, DRB1 and DQB1; more than 500 for DQA1; more than 600 for DPA1; 450 to 480 for DPB1. To decide whether each TCR beta V gene segment behaved as functional or pseudogenic, an earlier analysis of over 500 of the donors relied on high-throughput TCR beta sequencing. Rather than drawing on any new phenotypic data, the later analysis identified candidate immune exposures from TCR beta sequences and the way those sequences occurred across donors. Using immunosequencing, the study profiled T cell repertoires from around 680 subjects and related those repertoires to cytomegalovirus serostatus. HLA typing covered class I and class II loci at four-digit resolution. Besides the first cohort of some 670 subjects, a separate validation cohort made up of over 100 different subjects was used. Genome-wide SNP genotypes for about three fifths of the 666 donors were used in a later genetic analysis, which treated that subset as a discovery cohort. To predict cytomegalovirus infection status, the study combined high-throughput TCR immunosequencing, statistical association of individual TCRs with disease status, and machine learning. A later analysis re-examined previously published TCR beta repertoires from 600 to 700 donors and added high-resolution HLA genotyping to investigate patterns of TCR occurrence. An early release that covered about 600 HLA-typed donors contained approximately 300 gigabases of sequencing data and roughly 84 million unique TCR sequences. The genetic ancestry cluster associated with self-reported Caucasian donors included 81% of the approximately 410 genotyped donors. Donor age, sex, ethnicity and CMV serostatus were compiled alongside the repertoire data. On average, over 200,000 unique TCR beta nucleotide sequences were sequenced per donor among some 420 genotyped donors of the cohort, with roughly a sixth of those sequences being non-productive. The study aimed to test whether cataloging public T cell receptors could reveal signatures of past pathogen exposure. What the study reported, not specific to this receptor: Because HLA typing was unavailable for some donors at each locus, only the typed subset was used in association tests. Because counts were too low, seventeen rarely observed V segments, including chromosome 9 orphons, were excluded from the earlier analysis of under 650 of the donors. The classifier was reported to diagnose cytomegalovirus status with high specificity and sensitivity in both the original cohort and the validation cohort. A further reported finding was that TCR beta sequences accurately predicted the HLA-A and HLA-B alleles for most subjects in the first cohort. Specific HLA alleles were associated with over 15,000 TCR beta sequences at a false discovery rate of 0.05 in a later analysis. According to a later analysis, most CMV-associated TCR beta chains appeared to be HLA-restricted, and the HLA associations seemed to be driven largely by CMV exposure. The authors suggested that the approach could potentially be extended to other disease states and immunological phenotypes. In an earlier analysis of about 540 of the donors, most TCR beta V segments were observed in productive rearrangements about 87% or about 30% of the time, broadly matching IMGT annotations. When HLA alleles, especially DR and DQ, strongly co-occurred, TCR associations were difficult to assign to individual alleles. Compared with the roughly 710-donor mean, donors in an Asian-associated ancestry cluster had fewer N-insertions in productive TCRs, according to a later genetic analysis. Correlated functional status among segregating V segments might reflect linkage disequilibrium, but an unknown experimental factor could not be ruled out. Several of the top co-occurrence clusters appeared to be linked to parvovirus B19, influenza, CMV and Epstein-Barr virus, according to a later analysis. In this cohort, only TCR beta chains were sequenced, and detectable features were limited by the absence of alpha or paired-chain data. For the cohort, immune exposure information was limited to CMV serostatus. A cluster of highly shared sequence variants was judged likely to be a technical artifact of the sequencing pipeline. According to a later analysis, TCR association rates differed among HLA loci, with DRB1 alleles showing the most associated TCRs and HLA-C alleles showing the fewest. In vitro tests confirmed that a few of the cytomegalovirus-associated TCR beta chains recognize cytomegalovirus antigens. In a later genetic analysis, a missense DCLRE1C variant was associated with V-gene and J-gene trimming of TCR beta chains, and the association was replicated in an independent cohort. Because the 87-base-pair reads could not distinguish some IMGT-functional V segments, including TRBV6-2 and TRBV6-3, those segments were excluded. Most TCR sequences were seen in very few donors, while some public TCRs were found in many individuals. Compared with equally common non-associated chains, HLA-associated TCR beta chains in a later analysis were more clonally expanded and had lower generation probabilities. The study gave a list of roughly 150 TCR beta chains associated with cytomegalovirus. Roughly uniform sequencing depth across donors was assumed in presence/absence analyses, although this assumption may not hold.

The library was built by means of the immunoSEQ multiplex PCR assay. For the multiplex PCR, a mixture combining 60 forward primers for TCR Vbeta segments and 13 reverse primers for TCR Jbeta segments was used. The CDR3 region of rearranged TCR beta genes was amplified from genomic DNA by a multiplex PCR assay. On the Illumina HiSeq System, the amplified TCR beta libraries were sequenced as 87-base-pair reads. The original methods were these. Across the 670 or so repertoires, a later analysis counted 80 million or so unique TCR beta chains, about 10 million of which were shared by at least two donors. Raw reads were error-corrected and collapsed into unique sequences with a nearest-neighbor algorithm that merged closely related sequences to remove PCR and sequencing errors. CDR3 sequences were aligned to IMGT reference sequences to assign V, D and J gene segments. Each retained sequence needed at least a six-nucleotide match to both a V gene segment and a J gene segment. Rearrangements were called productive when the CDR3 lacked stop codons and stayed in frame with V and J; all others were non-productive. Following IMGT convention, CDR3 was defined as the stretch from the second conserved V-encoded cysteine up to the conserved J-encoded phenylalanine. In an earlier analysis of roughly 610 of the donors, sequences lacking an unambiguous match to a single V gene segment were excluded. In an earlier analysis of almost 600 of the donors, a V segment was called functional when productive rearrangements were above 56.7%, and segregating when the standard deviation between donors exceeded 5%. A statistical classification framework was built for diagnosing cytomegalovirus status from the catalog of TCR beta chain sequences. A later analysis assigned V and J genes by comparing TCR nucleotide sequences with IMGT/GENE-DB human TR gene sequences. A later analysis assigned CDR3 sequences and most-parsimonious VDJ recombination scenarios with the TCRdist pipeline. In a later analysis, each TCR beta chain was defined by its CDR3 amino acid sequence together with its V-gene family, and reads without a unique V-gene family were excluded. A later analysis removed roughly 590 highly shared, low-generation-probability nucleotide sequences to deal with suspected cross-contamination and a sequencing artifact. For each public chain, a later analysis derived a clonal expansion index from normalized ranks of inferred template counts within each repertoire. Generation probabilities in a later analysis came from a VDJ recombination model fitted to out-of-frame rearrangements, and those results were checked against IGoR. In a later analysis, hypergeometric tests were used to score TCR-TCR, TCR-HLA and TCR-CMV co-occurrence, with a repertoire-size bias correction applied to TCR pairs. In a later analysis, false discovery rates were estimated by permuting HLA or CMV assignments 20 times. In a later analysis, co-occurring TCRs were grouped using DBSCAN, with TCRdist sequence similarity added in when clustering inside HLA-allele-positive subsets. Repertoires with fewer than 30,000 or more than 120,000 public chains were left out of co-occurrence clustering, as were four to six repertoires with anomalous nucleotide sharing. The table was pulled from immuneACCESS by TCRdb, which kept in-frame rearrangements only. Such tables lose some clones; where checked, under half of the loss comes from unresolved V genes, and the rest has no known cause. V and J calls plus clone size are reproduced from that table; the DNA served to infer D and trimming. The sample profile shows roughly 120,000 clones; roughly 74% of them were found once. Around 4.2% of the sample is in the top ten clones.

The cohort was made up of 650 to 700 healthy bone marrow donors. At the time of sampling, all cohort members were nominally healthy, though unrecorded immune exposures were likely present. The donor was CMV seropositive and belonged to the group of more than 250 seropositive cohort members. Every donor gave a peripheral blood sample, and the peripheral blood mononuclear cells from that sample were used for TCR beta sequencing. The Qiagen DNeasy Blood Extraction Kit was used to extract genomic DNA from the blood cell samples. Of note for this clone: There is no known antigen for this receptor. No per-base quality is available; no much larger clone lies one base away.

For this chain, trimming is 3 bases at the V end and 4 bases at the J end, and the number of junction bases without a gene match is 6. The CDR3 spans 14 residues, from the cysteine through the phenylalanine. Of all the DNA, just the CDR3 is kept, 42 bases in frame from base 1. Taken from the germline V gene, the CDR1 and CDR2 loops are SGHRS and YFSETQ. This TCR was sampled from a woman between 50 and 59 years old in good health and CMV-seropositive. The chain couples TRBV5-1 to TRBJ1-2; 7 bases in the middle match TRBD1. Source material: PBMCs. The DNA reads TGCGCCAGCAGCTCGGGACAGTTTCTCTATGGCTACACCTTC. Protein translation: CASSSGQFLYGYTF.